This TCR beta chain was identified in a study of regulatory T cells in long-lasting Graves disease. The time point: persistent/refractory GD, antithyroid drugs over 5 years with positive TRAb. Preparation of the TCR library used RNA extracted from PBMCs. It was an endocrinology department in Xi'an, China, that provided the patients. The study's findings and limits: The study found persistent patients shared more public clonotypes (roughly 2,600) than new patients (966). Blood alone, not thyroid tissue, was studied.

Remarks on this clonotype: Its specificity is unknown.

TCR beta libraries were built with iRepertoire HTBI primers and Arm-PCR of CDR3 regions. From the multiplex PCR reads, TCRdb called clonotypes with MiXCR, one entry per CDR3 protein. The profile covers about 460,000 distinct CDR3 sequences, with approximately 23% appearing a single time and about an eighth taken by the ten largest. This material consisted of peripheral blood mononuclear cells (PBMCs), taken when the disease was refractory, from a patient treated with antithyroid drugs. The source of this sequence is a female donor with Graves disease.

The CDR3 coding sequence is TGCAGCGTTGGAAGGGTTGGGGTAGGAGAAAAACTGTTTTTT. This encodes CSVGRVGVGEKLFF. This rearrangement joins TRBV29-1 to TRBJ1-4; D not resolved. V lost 4 bases, J lost 8 bases, and 17 bases lay in between. Germline lookup yields CDR1 SQVTM and CDR2 ANQGSEA. CDR3 length: 14 residues.